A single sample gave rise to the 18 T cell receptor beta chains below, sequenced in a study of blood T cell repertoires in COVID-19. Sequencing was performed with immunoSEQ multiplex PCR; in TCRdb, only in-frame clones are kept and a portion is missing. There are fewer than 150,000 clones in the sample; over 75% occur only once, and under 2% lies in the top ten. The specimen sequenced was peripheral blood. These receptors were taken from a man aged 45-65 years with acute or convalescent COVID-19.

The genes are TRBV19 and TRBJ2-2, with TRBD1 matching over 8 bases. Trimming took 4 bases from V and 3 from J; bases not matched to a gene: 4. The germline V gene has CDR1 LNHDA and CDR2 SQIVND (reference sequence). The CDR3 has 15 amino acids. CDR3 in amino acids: CASSTGGAYTGELFF. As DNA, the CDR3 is TGTGCCAGTAGTACAGGGGGCGCTTACACCGGGGAGCTGTTTTTT.

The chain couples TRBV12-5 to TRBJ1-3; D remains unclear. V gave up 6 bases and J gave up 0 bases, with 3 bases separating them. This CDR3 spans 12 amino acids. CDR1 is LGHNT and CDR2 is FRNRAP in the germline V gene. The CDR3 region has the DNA TGTGCTAGTGGCAACTCTGGAAACACCATATATTTT. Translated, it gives CASGNSGNTIYF.

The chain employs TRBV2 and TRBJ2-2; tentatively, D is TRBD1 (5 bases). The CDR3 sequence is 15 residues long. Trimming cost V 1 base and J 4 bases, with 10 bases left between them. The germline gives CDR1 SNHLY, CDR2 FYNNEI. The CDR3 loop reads CASSEEGLGTGELFF. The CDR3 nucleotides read TGTGCCAGCAGTGAAGAGGGGTTAGGCACCGGGGAGCTGTTTTTT.

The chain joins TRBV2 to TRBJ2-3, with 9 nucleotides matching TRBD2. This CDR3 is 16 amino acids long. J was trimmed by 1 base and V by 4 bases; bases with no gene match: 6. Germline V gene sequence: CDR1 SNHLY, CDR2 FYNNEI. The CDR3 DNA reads TGTGCCAGCAGTGGGCGCGGGGGGGCTCGCACAGATACGCAGTATTTT. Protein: CASSGRGGARTDTQYF.

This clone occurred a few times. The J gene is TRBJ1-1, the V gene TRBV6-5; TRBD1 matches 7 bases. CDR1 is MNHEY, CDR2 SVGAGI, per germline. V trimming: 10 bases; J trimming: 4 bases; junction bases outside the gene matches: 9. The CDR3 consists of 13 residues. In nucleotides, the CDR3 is TGTGCCACCGTTAATACAGGGGTCACTGAAGCTTTCTTT. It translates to CATVNTGVTEAFF.

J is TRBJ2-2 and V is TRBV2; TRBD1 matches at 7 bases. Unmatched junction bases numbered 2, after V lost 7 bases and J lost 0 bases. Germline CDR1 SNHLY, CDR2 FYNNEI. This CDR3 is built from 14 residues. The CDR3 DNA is TGTGCCAGCACCCAGGGGGCGAACACCGGGGAGCTGTTTTTT. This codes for CASTQGANTGELFF.

The DNA of the CDR3 is TGTGCCTGGAGGAATAGCGGGGGGGAGACCCAGTACTTC. Encoded protein: CAWRNSGGETQYF. The J gene is TRBJ2-5, the V gene TRBV30, with 10 nucleotides matching TRBD2. J gave up 5 bases and V 3 bases, and 3 bases lay outside the gene matches. Germline V gene lookup returns CDR1 GTSNPN and CDR2 SVGIG (reference sequence). The CDR3 is 13 residues long.

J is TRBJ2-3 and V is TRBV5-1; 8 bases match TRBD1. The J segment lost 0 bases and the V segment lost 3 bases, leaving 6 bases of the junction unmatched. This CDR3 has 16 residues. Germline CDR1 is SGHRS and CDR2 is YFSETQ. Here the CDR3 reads CASSYTGGLSTDTQYF. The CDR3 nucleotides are TGCGCCAGCAGCTATACAGGGGGGCTGAGCACAGATACGCAGTATTTT.

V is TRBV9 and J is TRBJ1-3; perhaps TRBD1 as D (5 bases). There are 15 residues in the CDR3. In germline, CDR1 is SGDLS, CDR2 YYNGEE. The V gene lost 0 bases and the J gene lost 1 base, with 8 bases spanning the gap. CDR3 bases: TGTGCCAGCAGCGTAGGGGCAGGGTCTGGAAACACCATATATTTT. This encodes CASSVGAGSGNTIYF. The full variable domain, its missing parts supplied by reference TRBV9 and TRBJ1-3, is DSGVTQTPKHLITATGQRVTLRCSPRSGDLSVYWYQQSLDQGLQFLIQYYNGEERAKGNILERFSAQQFPDLHSELNLSSLELGDSALYFCASSVGAGSGNTIYFGEGSWLTVV.

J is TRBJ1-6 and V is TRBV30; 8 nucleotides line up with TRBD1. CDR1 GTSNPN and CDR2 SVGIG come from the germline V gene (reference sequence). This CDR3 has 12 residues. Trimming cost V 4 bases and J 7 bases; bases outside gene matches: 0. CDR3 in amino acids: CAWTGGNSPLHF. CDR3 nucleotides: TGTGCCTGGACAGGGGGCAATTCACCCCTCCACTTT.

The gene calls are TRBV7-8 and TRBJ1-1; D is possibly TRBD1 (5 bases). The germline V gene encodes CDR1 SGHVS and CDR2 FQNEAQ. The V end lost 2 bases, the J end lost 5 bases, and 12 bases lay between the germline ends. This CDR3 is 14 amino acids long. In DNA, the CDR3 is TGTGCCAGCAGCTTAAACGCGGAGGGGACTGAAGCTTTCTTT. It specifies CASSLNAEGTEAFF.

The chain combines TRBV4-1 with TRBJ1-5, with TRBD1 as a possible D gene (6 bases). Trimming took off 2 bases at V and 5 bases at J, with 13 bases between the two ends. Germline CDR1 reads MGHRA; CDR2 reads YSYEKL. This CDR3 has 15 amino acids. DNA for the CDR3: TGCGCCAGCAGCCAATCCACAGGGTTTTATCAGCCCCAGCATTTT. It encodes CASSQSTGFYQPQHF.

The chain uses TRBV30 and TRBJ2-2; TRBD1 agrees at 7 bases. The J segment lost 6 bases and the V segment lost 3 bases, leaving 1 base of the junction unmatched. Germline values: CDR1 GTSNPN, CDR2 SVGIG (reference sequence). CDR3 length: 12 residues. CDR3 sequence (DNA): TGTGCCTGGAGCACAGGGGCCGGGGAGCTGTTTTTT. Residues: CAWSTGAGELFF.

CDR3 nucleotide sequence: TGCGCCAGCAGCCCAACTCGGACAGGGGGTAACACTGAAGCTTTCTTT. It yields the protein CASSPTRTGGNTEAFF. This chain links TRBV5-1 with TRBJ1-1; 10 bases are shared with TRBD1. The junction had 8 bases not matched to a gene; V was cut back by 4 bases and J by 2 bases. Germline V gene sequence: CDR1 SGHRS, CDR2 YFSETQ. This CDR3 spans 16 amino acids.

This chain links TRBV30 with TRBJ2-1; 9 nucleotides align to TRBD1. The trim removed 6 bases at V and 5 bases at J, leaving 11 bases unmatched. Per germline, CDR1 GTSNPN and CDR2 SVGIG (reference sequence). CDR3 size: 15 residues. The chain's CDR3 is CACQLPGQGNNEQFF. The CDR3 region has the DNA TGTGCCTGTCAGCTTCCGGGACAGGGCAACAATGAGCAGTTCTTC.

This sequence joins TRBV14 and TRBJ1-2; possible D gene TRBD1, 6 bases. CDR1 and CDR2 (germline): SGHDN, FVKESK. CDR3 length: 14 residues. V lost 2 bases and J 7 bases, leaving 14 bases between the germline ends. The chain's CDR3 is CASSQSPTGFGYTF. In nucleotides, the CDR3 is TGTGCCAGCAGCCAAAGTCCTACAGGGTTTGGCTACACCTTC.

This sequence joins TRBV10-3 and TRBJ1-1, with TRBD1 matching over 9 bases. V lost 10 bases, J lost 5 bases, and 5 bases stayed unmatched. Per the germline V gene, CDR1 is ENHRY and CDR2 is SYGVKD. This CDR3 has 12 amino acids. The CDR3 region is CASGQGITEAFF. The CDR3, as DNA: TGTGCCAGCGGACAGGGGATAACTGAAGCTTTCTTT.

Here the CDR3 DNA reads TGTGCCAGCAGAGAGGGACAGGGGGGGTATGGCTACACCTTC. This translates into CASREGQGGYGYTF. The chain recombines TRBV2 with TRBJ1-2; 11 bases line up with TRBD1. Germline CDR1 and CDR2: SNHLY and FYNNEI. The CDR3 has 14 residues. V trimming: 6 bases; J trimming: 5 bases; junction bases outside the gene matches: 5.